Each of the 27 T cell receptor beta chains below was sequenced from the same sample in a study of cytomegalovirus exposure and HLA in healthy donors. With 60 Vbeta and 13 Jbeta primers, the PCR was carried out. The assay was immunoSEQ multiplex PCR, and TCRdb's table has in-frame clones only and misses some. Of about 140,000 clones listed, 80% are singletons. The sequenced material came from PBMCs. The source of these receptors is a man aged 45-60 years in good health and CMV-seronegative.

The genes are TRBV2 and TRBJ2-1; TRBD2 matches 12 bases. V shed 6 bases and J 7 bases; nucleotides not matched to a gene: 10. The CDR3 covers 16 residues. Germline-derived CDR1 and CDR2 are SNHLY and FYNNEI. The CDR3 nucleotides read TGTGCCAGCAGGGGATCCGGGACTAGCGGGCATAATGAGCAGTTCTTC. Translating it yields CASRGSGTSGHNEQFF.

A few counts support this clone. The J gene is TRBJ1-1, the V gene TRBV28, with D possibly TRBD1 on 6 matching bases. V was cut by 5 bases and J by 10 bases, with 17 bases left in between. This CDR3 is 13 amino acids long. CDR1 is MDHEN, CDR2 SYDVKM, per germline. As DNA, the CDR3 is TGTGCCAGCAGTAGGGGGACCTTCGGTCGAGCTTTCTTT. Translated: CASSRGTFGRAFF.

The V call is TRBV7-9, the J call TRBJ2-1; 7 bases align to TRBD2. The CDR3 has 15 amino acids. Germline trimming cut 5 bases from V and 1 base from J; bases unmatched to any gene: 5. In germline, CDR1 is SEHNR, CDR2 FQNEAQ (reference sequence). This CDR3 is CASSQASGSYNEQFF. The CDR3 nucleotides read TGTGCCAGCAGCCAAGCTAGCGGTTCCTACAATGAGCAGTTCTTC.

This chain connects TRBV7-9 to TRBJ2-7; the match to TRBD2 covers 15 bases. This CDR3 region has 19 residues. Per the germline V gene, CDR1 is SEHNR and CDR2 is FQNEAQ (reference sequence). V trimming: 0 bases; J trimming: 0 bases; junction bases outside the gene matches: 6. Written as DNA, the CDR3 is TGTGCCAGCAGCTTAGCGCGGGGACTAGCGGGGGGCCTCTCCTACGAGCAGTACTTC. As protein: CASSLARGLAGGLSYEQYF.

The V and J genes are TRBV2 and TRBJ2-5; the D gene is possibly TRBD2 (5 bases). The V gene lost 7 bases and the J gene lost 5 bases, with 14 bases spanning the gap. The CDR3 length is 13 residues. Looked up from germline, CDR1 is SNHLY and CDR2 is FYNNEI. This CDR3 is CASTLTGLETQYF. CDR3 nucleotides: TGTGCCAGCACTCTGACGGGGTTGGAGACCCAGTACTTC.

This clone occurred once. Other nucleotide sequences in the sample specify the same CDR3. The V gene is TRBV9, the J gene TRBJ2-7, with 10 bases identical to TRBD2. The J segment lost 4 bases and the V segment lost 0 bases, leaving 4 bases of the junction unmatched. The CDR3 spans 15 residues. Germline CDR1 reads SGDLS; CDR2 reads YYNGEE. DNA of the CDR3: TGTGCCAGCAGCGTAGGGACTAGCGGAACTTACGAGCAGTACTTC. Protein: CASSVGTSGTYEQYF.

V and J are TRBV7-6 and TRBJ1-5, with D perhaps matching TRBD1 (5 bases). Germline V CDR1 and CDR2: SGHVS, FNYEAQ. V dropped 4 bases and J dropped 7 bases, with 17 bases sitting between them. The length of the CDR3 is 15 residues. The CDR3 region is CASSSGRGEGQPQHF. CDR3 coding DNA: TGTGCCAGCAGCTCAGGTAGAGGGGAGGGACAGCCCCAGCATTTT.

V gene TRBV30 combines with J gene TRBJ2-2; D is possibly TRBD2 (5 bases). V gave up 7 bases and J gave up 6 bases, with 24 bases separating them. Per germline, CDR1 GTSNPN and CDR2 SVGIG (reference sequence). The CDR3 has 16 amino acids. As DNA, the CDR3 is TGTGCCTTGCTAATGAAGACGGGAAAGAGATCCGGGGAGCTGTTTTTT. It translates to CALLMKTGKRSGELFF. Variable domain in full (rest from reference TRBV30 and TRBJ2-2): SQTIHQWPATLVQPVGSPLSLECTVEGTSNPNLYWYRQAAGRGLQLLFYSVGIGQISSEVPQNLSASRPQDRQFILSSKKLLLSDSGFYLCALLMKTGKRSGELFFGEGSRLTVL.

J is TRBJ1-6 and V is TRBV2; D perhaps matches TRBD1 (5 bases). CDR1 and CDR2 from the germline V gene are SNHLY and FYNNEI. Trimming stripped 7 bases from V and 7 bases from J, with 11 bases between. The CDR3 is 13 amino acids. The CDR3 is CASTGTGNSPLHF. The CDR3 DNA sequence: TGTGCCAGCACCGGTACAGGAAATTCACCCCTCCACTTT.

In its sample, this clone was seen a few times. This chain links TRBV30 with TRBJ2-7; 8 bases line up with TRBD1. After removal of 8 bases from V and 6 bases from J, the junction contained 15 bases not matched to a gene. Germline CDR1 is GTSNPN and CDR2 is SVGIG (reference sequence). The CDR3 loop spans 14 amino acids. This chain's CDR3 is CAQGQGARQAEQYF. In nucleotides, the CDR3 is TGTGCCCAAGGGCAGGGGGCGCGGCAGGCCGAGCAGTACTTC.

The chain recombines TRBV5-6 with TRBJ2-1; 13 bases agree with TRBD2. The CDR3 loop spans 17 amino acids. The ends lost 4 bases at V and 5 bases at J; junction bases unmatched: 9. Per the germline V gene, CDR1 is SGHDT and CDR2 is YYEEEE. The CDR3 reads CASSRLAGGLLDNEQFF. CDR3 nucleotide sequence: TGTGCCAGCAGCCGACTAGCGGGAGGTTTGTTGGACAATGAGCAGTTCTTC.

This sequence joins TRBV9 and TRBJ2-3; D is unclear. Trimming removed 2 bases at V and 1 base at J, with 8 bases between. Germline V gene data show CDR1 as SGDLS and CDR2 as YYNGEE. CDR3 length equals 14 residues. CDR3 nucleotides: TGTGCCAGCAGCGTCGAGGAACGCACAGATACGCAGTATTTT. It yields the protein CASSVEERTDTQYF.

In DNA, the CDR3 is TGTGCCAGCAGTTATGGCCGGACAGACAATCAGCCCCAGCATTTT. It is translated as CASSYGRTDNQPQHF. The rearrangement links TRBV6-6 to TRBJ1-5; TRBD1 might be the D (6 bases). V lost 3 bases and J 3 bases, leaving 12 bases between the germline ends. The CDR3 extends over 15 amino acids. CDR1 MNHNY and CDR2 SVGAGI come from the germline V gene (reference sequence).

The CDR3 nucleotides are TGTGCCAGCAGCTCAATCAGGGGGCGCAGGACCACAGATACGCAGTATTTT. Translation: CASSSIRGRRTTDTQYF. The rearrangement uses TRBV11-2 and TRBJ2-3; 8 bases align to TRBD1. V was pared by 4 bases and J by 2 bases, with 11 bases of the junction left unmatched. Germline V gives CDR1 SGHAT, CDR2 FQNNGV. CDR3 length: 17 residues.

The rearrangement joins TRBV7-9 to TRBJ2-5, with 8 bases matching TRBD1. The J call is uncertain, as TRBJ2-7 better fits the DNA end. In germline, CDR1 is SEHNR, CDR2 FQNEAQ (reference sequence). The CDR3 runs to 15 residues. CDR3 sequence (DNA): TGTGCCAGCAGCTTTACGGGACAGGCTACCTACGAGCAGTACTTC. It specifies CASSFTGQATYEQYF.

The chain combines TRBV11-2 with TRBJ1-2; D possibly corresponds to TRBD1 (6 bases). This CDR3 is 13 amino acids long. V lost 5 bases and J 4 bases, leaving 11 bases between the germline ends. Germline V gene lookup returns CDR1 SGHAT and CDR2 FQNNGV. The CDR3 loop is CASSGDTGYGYTF. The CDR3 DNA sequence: TGTGCCAGCAGCGGGGACACGGGCTATGGCTACACCTTC.

The CDR3 region is CASSKDRSVDQYF. CDR3 coding DNA: TGTGCCAGCAGTAAAGACAGGTCGGTGGACCAGTACTTC. The chain uses TRBV27 and TRBJ2-5; D might be TRBD1 (6 bases). The CDR3 consists of 13 residues. Germline V gene sequence: CDR1 MNHEY, CDR2 SMNVEV (reference sequence). The V and J ends lost 5 bases and 10 bases respectively, with 17 bases between them.

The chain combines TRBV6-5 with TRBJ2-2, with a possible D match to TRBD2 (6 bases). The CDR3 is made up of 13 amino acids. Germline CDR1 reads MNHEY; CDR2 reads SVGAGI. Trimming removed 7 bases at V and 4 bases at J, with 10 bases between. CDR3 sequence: CASMRGPTGELFF. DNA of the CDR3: TGTGCCAGCATGCGGGGACCCACCGGGGAGCTGTTTTTT.

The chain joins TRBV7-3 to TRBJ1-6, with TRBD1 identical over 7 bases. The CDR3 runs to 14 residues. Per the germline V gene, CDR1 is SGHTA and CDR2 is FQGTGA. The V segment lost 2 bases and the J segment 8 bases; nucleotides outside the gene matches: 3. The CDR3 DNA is TGTGCCAGCAGCTTATCAGGGGGTGATTCACCCCTCCACTTT. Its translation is CASSLSGGDSPLHF.

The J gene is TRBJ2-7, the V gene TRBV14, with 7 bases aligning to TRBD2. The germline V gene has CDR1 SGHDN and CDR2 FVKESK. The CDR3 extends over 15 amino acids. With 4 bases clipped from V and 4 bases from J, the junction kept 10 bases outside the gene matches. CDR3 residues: CASSPRLNGGYEQYF. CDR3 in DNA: TGTGCCAGCAGCCCCAGATTGAACGGGGGGTACGAGCAGTACTTC.

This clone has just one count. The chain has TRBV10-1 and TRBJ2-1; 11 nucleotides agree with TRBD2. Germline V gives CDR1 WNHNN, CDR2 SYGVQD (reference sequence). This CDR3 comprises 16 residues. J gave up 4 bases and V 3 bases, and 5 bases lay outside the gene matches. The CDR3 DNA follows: TGCGCCAGCAGTGATCAAGGGACTAGCGGATACAATGAGCAGTTCTTC. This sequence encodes CASSDQGTSGYNEQFF.

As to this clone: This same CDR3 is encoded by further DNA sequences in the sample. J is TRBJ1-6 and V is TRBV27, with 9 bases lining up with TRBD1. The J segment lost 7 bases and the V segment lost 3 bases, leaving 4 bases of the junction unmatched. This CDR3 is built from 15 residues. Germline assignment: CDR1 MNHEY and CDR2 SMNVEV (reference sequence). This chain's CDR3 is CASSFAGQGNSPLHF. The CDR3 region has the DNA TGTGCCAGCAGTTTTGCGGGACAGGGAAATTCACCCCTCCACTTT.

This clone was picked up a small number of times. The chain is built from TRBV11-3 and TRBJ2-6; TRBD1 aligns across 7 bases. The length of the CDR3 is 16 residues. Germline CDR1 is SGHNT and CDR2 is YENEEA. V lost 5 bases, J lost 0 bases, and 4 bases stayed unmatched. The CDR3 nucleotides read TGTGCCAGCAGCGAAGGGACAGCCTCTGGGGCCAACGTCCTGACTTTC. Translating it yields CASSEGTASGANVLTF.

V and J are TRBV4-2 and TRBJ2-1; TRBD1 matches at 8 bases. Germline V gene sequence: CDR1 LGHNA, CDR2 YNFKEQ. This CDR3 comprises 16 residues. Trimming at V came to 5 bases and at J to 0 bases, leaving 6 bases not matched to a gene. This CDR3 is CASSSRTGRSYNEQFF. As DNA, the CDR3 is TGTGCCAGCAGCTCCCGGACAGGGCGCTCCTACAATGAGCAGTTCTTC.

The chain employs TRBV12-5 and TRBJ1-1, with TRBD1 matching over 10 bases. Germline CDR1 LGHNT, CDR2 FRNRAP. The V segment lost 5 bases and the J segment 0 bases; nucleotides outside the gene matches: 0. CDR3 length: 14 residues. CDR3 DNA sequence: TGTGCTAGTGGTGGACAGGGGGTGAACACTGAAGCTTTCTTT. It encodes CASGGQGVNTEAFF.

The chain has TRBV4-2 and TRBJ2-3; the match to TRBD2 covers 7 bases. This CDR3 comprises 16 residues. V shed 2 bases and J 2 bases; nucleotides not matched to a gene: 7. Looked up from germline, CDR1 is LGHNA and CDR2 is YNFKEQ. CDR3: CASSQMWGGNTDTQYF. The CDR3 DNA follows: TGTGCCAGCAGCCAAATGTGGGGGGGAAACACAGATACGCAGTATTTT.

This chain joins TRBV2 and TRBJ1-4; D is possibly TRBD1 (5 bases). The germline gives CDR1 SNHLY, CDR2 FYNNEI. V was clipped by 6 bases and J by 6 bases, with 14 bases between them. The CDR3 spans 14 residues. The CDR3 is CASREGREHEKLFF. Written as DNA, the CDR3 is TGTGCCAGCAGGGAGGGGCGGGAGCATGAAAAACTGTTTTTT.